These 20 T cell receptor beta chains originate from one sample sequenced in a study of T cell responses to AZD1222 COVID-19 vaccine. Clones were read by immunoSEQ multiplex PCR, and TCRdb kept only the in-frame ones, dropping some. The sample shows around 200,000 clones, about 90% of them seen only once. This specimen was peripheral blood, taken on day 0 of AZD1222 vaccination. The receptors come from an adult in good health.

The chain couples TRBV28 to TRBJ2-3; TRBD2 matches at 12 bases. The CDR3 is made up of 15 amino acids. The germline V gene has CDR1 MDHEN and CDR2 SYDVKM. Unmatched junction bases numbered 6, after V lost 6 bases and J lost 5 bases. In DNA, the CDR3 is TGTGCCAGCAGCCTAGCGGGGGGGAGGGGAGATACGCAGTATTTT. Encoded protein: CASSLAGGRGDTQYF.

V and J are TRBV28 and TRBJ1-5; D uncertain. CDR1 and CDR2 (germline): MDHEN, SYDVKM. The V gene lost 1 base and the J gene lost 3 bases, with 7 bases spanning the gap. CDR3 length: 14 residues. The CDR3 nucleotides read TGTGCCAGCAGTTTATATACGGACAATCAGCCCCAGCATTTT. Amino acids: CASSLYTDNQPQHF.

The chain recombines TRBV7-9 with TRBJ2-7, with 9 bases that match TRBD2. Germline V lookup: CDR1 SEHNR, CDR2 FQNEAQ (reference sequence). The CDR3 runs to 16 residues. J was trimmed by 2 bases and V by 1 base; bases with no gene match: 6. CDR3 bases: TGTGCCAGCAGCTTAGGAGGGACTAGCCTCGCCTACGAGCAGTACTTC. Translation gives CASSLGGTSLAYEQYF. Filled out from reference TRBV7-9 and TRBJ2-7, the complete variable domain reads DTGVSQNPRHKITKRGQNVTFRCDPISEHNRLYWYRQTLGQGPEFLTYFQNEAQLEKSRLLSDRFSAERPKGSFSTLEIQRTEQGDSAMYLCASSLGGTSLAYEQYFGPGTRLTVT.

The CDR3, as DNA: TGCGCCAGCAGCCAAGATCGCGCAGGGGGCGCCGATGGCTACACCTTC. This sequence encodes CASSQDRAGGADGYTF. The V gene is TRBV4-3, the J gene TRBJ1-2; 8 nucleotides match TRBD1. J lost 6 bases, V lost 0 bases, and 9 bases had no gene match. Germline lookup yields CDR1 LGHNA and CDR2 YSLEER. The CDR3 is 16 residues long.

V and J are TRBV15 and TRBJ2-1; 10 nucleotides agree with TRBD2. The CDR3 consists of 14 residues. Per the germline V gene, CDR1 is LNHNV and CDR2 is YYDKDF (reference sequence). Trimming at V came to 5 bases and at J to 7 bases, leaving 5 bases not matched to a gene. The CDR3 loop reads CATSRTSGINEQFF. The CDR3 region has the DNA TGTGCCACCAGCCGGACTAGCGGAATTAATGAGCAGTTCTTC.

This chain connects TRBV28 to TRBJ1-5, with a weak D call TRBD1 (6 bases). With 6 bases removed from V and 1 base from J, the gap between germline ends came to 13 bases. The CDR3 has 15 amino acids. Germline assignment: CDR1 MDHEN and CDR2 SYDVKM. This CDR3 is CASRPPGASNQPQHF. The CDR3 region has the DNA TGTGCCAGCAGGCCCCCGGGGGCGAGCAATCAGCCCCAGCATTTT.

CDR3 residues: CASSQAPGGQGAGELFF. In DNA, the CDR3 is TGTGCCAGCAGTCAAGCCCCTGGGGGACAGGGGGCCGGGGAGCTGTTTTTT. The V and J genes are TRBV7-3 and TRBJ2-2; 11 bases line up with TRBD1. Looked up from germline, CDR1 is SGHTA and CDR2 is FQGTGA. The CDR3 is 17 residues long. The J segment lost 6 bases and the V segment lost 6 bases, leaving 12 bases of the junction unmatched. The full variable domain, in which reference TRBV7-3 and TRBJ2-2 provide the parts outside the CDR3, is GAGVSQTPSNKVTEKGKYVELRCDPISGHTALYWYRQSLGQGPEFLIYFQGTGAADDSGLPNDRFFAVRPEGSVSTLKIQRTERGDSAVYLCASSQAPGGQGAGELFFGEGSRLTVL.

This chain joins TRBV30 and TRBJ2-7; D call uncertain. Per the germline V gene, CDR1 is GTSNPN and CDR2 is SVGIG (reference sequence). With 1 base removed from V and 7 bases from J, the gap between germline ends came to 8 bases. The CDR3 runs to 11 residues. DNA of the CDR3: TGTGCCTGGAGTGGTGGGTGGGAGCAGTACTTC. Translation: CAWSGGWEQYF.

CDR3 residues: CSVVSPMNTEAFF. CDR3 nucleotide sequence: TGCAGCGTTGTGAGTCCGATGAACACTGAAGCTTTCTTT. V and J are TRBV29-1 and TRBJ1-1, with D unresolved. Germline-derived CDR1 and CDR2 are SQVTM and ANQGSEA. The CDR3 consists of 13 residues. With 4 bases removed from V and 0 bases from J, the gap between germline ends came to 9 bases.

V and J are TRBV5-1 and TRBJ1-3; 9 bases agree with TRBD1. J lost 7 bases, V lost 4 bases, and 6 bases had no gene match. Germline loops: CDR1 SGHRS, CDR2 YFSETQ. This CDR3 is 14 amino acids long. CDR3 loop: CASSRTGGRNTIYF. The CDR3 DNA sequence: TGCGCCAGCAGCCGAACAGGGGGCCGGAACACCATATATTTT.

The rearrangement joins TRBV6-1 to TRBJ1-6, with D hard to call. The CDR3 runs 12 residues. The germline V gene has CDR1 MNHNS and CDR2 SASEGT. Trimming left V 2 bases short and J 11 bases short, with 7 bases between. CDR3 residues: CASSEYQPPLHF. DNA of the CDR3: TGTGCCAGCAGTGAATATCAACCACCCCTCCACTTT.

The genes are TRBV6-5 and TRBJ1-1; the D gene is possibly TRBD1 (5 bases). V was cut by 6 bases and J by 4 bases, with 18 bases left in between. Germline CDR1 reads MNHEY; CDR2 reads SVGAGI. The CDR3 length is 15 residues. The CDR3 region is CASSQARDWGTEAFF. CDR3 coding DNA: TGTGCCAGCAGCCAGGCGAGGGACTGGGGCACTGAAGCTTTCTTT.

This clone has just a few counts. V is TRBV20-1 and J is TRBJ2-7; unclear D gene. V was cut by 0 bases and J by 9 bases, with 6 bases left in between. Germline V lookup: CDR1 DFQATT, CDR2 SNEGSKA (reference sequence). The CDR3 runs to 10 residues. CDR3 residues: CSAREEGQYF. CDR3 DNA: TGCAGTGCTAGAGAGGAAGGGCAGTACTTC.

The V gene is TRBV27, the J gene TRBJ2-3; D not resolved. Trimming took off 8 bases at V and 0 bases at J, with 6 bases between the two ends. This CDR3 comprises 12 residues. The germline V gene has CDR1 MNHEY and CDR2 SMNVEV (reference sequence). This CDR3 reads CASALSTDTQYF. In DNA, the CDR3 is TGTGCCAGCGCTCTCAGCACAGATACGCAGTATTTT.

V gene TRBV5-1 combines with J gene TRBJ1-2, with 7 bases fitting TRBD1. V was clipped by 5 bases and J by 2 bases; unmatched bases: 3. This CDR3 has 13 amino acids. Per germline, CDR1 SGHRS and CDR2 YFSETQ. The CDR3 here is CASRAGQNYGYTF. For the CDR3, the DNA is TGCGCCAGCAGGGCGGGACAGAACTATGGCTACACCTTC.

The chain carries TRBV30 and TRBJ2-1; 7 nucleotides match TRBD1. The germline gives CDR1 GTSNPN, CDR2 SVGIG (reference sequence). J was trimmed by 7 bases and V by 2 bases; bases with no gene match: 5. The CDR3 contains 13 residues. The CDR3 region has the DNA TGTGCCTGGAGTCGGGACAGACTAAATGAGCAGTTCTTC. Encoded protein: CAWSRDRLNEQFF.

V is TRBV5-4 and J is TRBJ1-1; D is perhaps TRBD1 (5 bases). The germline V and J ends were trimmed by 6 bases and 2 bases, with 8 bases remaining between them. Germline-derived CDR1 and CDR2 are SGHNT and YYREEE (reference sequence). The CDR3 is 12 amino acids. The CDR3 spells CASKTANTEAFF. DNA of the CDR3: TGTGCCAGCAAGACAGCAAACACTGAAGCTTTCTTT.

This clone was recorded once. The chain is built from TRBV9 and TRBJ2-5, with 7 bases that match TRBD2. Trimming at V came to 3 bases and at J to 2 bases, leaving 7 bases not matched to a gene. CDR1 and CDR2 from the germline V gene are SGDLS and YYNGEE. This CDR3 is built from 15 residues. The DNA of the CDR3 is TGTGCCAGCAGCGCTGTGGGCGGGGGACAAGAGACCCAGTACTTC. Translating gives CASSAVGGGQETQYF.

This chain connects TRBV2 to TRBJ2-7; the match to TRBD1 covers 7 bases. CDR1 is SNHLY, CDR2 FYNNEI, per germline. The CDR3 covers 15 residues. V trimming: 5 bases; J trimming: 2 bases; junction bases outside the gene matches: 9. The DNA for the CDR3 is TGTGCCAGCAGTTCCGGACAGGCGTATACCTACGAGCAGTACTTC. Amino acid sequence: CASSSGQAYTYEQYF.

The chain is built from TRBV28 and TRBJ1-5; D is unclear. This CDR3 comprises 12 residues. Germline V lookup: CDR1 MDHEN, CDR2 SYDVKM. The ends were cut back, 6 bases at V and 4 bases at J, with 7 bases in the middle. The CDR3 spells CASSPINQPQHF. The CDR3 nucleotides are TGTGCCAGCAGCCCCATTAATCAGCCCCAGCATTTT.